This T cell receptor (beta chain) was found in a study of OX40 agonist ivuxolimab in advanced cancers. Background on the whole study: The costimulatory receptor OX40 (CD134) was targeted by ivuxolimab, a fully human IgG2 agonistic monoclonal antibody. Intravenous ivuxolimab was administered to patients every 2 weeks at six dose levels: 0.01, 0.1, 0.3, 1.5, 3 and 10 mg/kg. Partial responses were achieved by three dose-escalation patients, of whom one had hepatocellular carcinoma and two had cutaneous melanoma. The dose-escalation cohort was around 84% male with a mean age of approximately 60 years, ranging from 23 to 79. Patients were allowed to have had prior anti-PD-1, anti-PD-L1 or anti-CTLA-4 therapy, and approximately 40% of the dose-escalation patients had been treated with checkpoint inhibitors. The purpose of peripheral TCRbeta sequencing was to test whether ivuxolimab changed TCR sequence diversity and led to clonal T-cell expansion. Of the roughly 54 patients in dose escalation, about 20 had hepatocellular carcinoma, some 15 had melanoma, 9 had renal cell carcinoma and 9 had head and neck cancer. The paper describes the monotherapy dose-escalation part (N of about 54 patients) of the phase I trial of ivuxolimab.

Overall study outcomes, separate from this receptor: Low levels of normalized T-cell clonal expansion were also seen in some patients who did not respond. At doses of 0.1 to 3.0 mg/kg, clonal expansion of both CD4+ and CD8+ blood T cells was observed from baseline to week 6. On average, CD8+ T cells showed more expanded clones than CD4+ T cells after ivuxolimab. The antigen specificity of the clonally expanded peripheral T cells was not determined. In partial responders in the 0.1-3.0 mg/kg groups, normalized peripheral clonal expansion was found to be among the lowest, especially among CD8+ T cells.

From the cysteine up to the phenylalanine, the CDR3 has a length of 14 residues. The DNA shown is the 42-base CDR3, in frame from base 1. The germline V gene provides CDR1 MNHEY and CDR2 SVGAGI. The germline ends are 18 bases apart after V is trimmed by 5 bases and J by 8 bases. Turning to this clone: It lacks a known antigen. Base qualities were left out, and no much larger clone turns up one base away.

The trial excluded patients who had a history of autoimmune disease or who were on systemic immunosuppression. In every dose cohort, peripheral blood was drawn for TCR sequencing at baseline, cycle 4 day 1, and cycle 7 day 1. The samples were drawn from a first-in-human, open-label, multicenter phase I dose-escalation trial of ivuxolimab. Adults with locally advanced or metastatic melanoma, renal cell carcinoma, hepatocellular carcinoma or head and neck squamous cell carcinoma were enrolled in the trial. CD4+ and CD8+ T cells were sorted separately from peripheral blood before TCR sequencing. Genomic DNA was extracted from sorted cells for sequencing of the TCRbeta CDR3 region. The immunoSEQ Assay was used for sequencing of TCRbeta CDR3 regions. Held by TCRdb, this immuneACCESS table contains in-frame sequences only and omits some clones. Under half of the omission traces to an unresolved V gene where checked; the cause of the rest is unknown. Within this sample are several thousand clones, with 75% to 90% of them counted one time only. The ten top clones hold about 70% of the sample.

Material: CD4+ or CD8+ T cells sorted from blood, obtained in a trial of the OX40 agonist ivuxolimab. This sequence originates from an adult with an advanced solid tumor such as melanoma, head and neck, liver or kidney cancer. The chain links TRBV6-5 with TRBJ1-2; confidence is insufficient to name the D gene. The CDR3 reads as follows: CASSLRTGLEGYTF. The nucleotides read TGTGCCAGCAGTCTTCGGACGGGTTTGGAAGGCTACACCTTC.